This T cell receptor beta chain appears in the sequencing data of a study of T-cell reconstitution after alpha-beta-depleted transplantation in children. General observations from the study: Certain patients had high TCRbeta diversity at day 60, and it came from recipient T cells and thymic progenitors that survived. There were reportedly several hundred expanded graft clones from which alpha-beta T cells came about two months after transplant. One year after transplant, T-cell counts and diversity came mostly from newly produced T cells.

Comment on this clonotype: Its target is unknown.

The length of the CDR3 is 13 residues. Germline values: CDR1 LNHNV, CDR2 YYDKDF (reference sequence). V was clipped by 6 bases and J by 0 bases, with 8 bases between them. A TCRbeta library incorporating unique molecular identifiers was prepared. TCRdb reprocessed the PCR reads via MiXCR and lists one record per CDR3 protein. The profile shows around 300,000 distinct CDR3 sequences, around 7.1% of them singletons. Sequencing was performed on peripheral blood, taken 360 days after TCRalphabeta/CD19-depleted stem cell transplant. The TCR comes from a female patient aged 2 to 10 who had a stem cell transplant for Fanconi anemia, so the T cells may come from the graft donor. The gene calls are TRBV15 and TRBJ1-1, with a tentative D call TRBD1 (5 bases). CDR3 nucleotides: TGTGCCACCAGTTGGGGGGTGAACACTGAAGCTTTCTTT. This encodes CATSWGVNTEAFF.